The 21 T cell receptor beta chains in this list originate from one sample, sequenced in a study of T cell changes during pregnancy in multiple sclerosis. Here immunoSEQ multiplex PCR was the method, and the copy in TCRdb shows in-frame clones only, minus some. The data hold around 48,000 clones, with more than 90% observed a single time. This sample comprised CD8+ T cells from peripheral blood mononuclear cells, obtained before pregnancy. Receptor source: a female donor with multiple sclerosis, enrolled in a pregnancy study.

This rearrangement joins TRBV5-4 to TRBJ1-2; 8 nucleotides align to TRBD1. Germline loops: CDR1 SGHNT, CDR2 YYREEE (reference sequence). Losses at the gene ends were 3 bases for V and 6 bases for J; bases not matched to a gene: 1. The CDR3 totals 12 residues. The DNA for the CDR3 is TGTGCCAGCAGCTCAGGGGGCGATGGCTACACCTTC. This codes for CASSSGGDGYTF.

V usage is TRBV13 and J usage is TRBJ2-5, with D maybe TRBD2 (7 bases). The CDR3 length is 16 residues. Germline V gene lookup returns CDR1 PRHDT and CDR2 FYEKMQ (reference sequence). V was cut by 0 bases and J by 1 base, with 12 bases left in between. Written as DNA, the CDR3 is TGTGCCAGCAGCTTAGGCCTGGCGGGGGCCCAAGAGACCCAGTACTTC. Its protein product is CASSLGLAGAQETQYF.

This clone was observed a few times. The chain carries TRBV4-2 and TRBJ1-1, with D possibly TRBD1 on 5 matching bases. The CDR3 consists of 13 residues. Trimming left V 3 bases short and J 7 bases short, with 12 bases between. Germline assignment: CDR1 LGHNA and CDR2 YNFKEQ. The CDR3: CASSQGTQGEAFF. The CDR3 DNA reads as TGTGCCAGCAGCCAGGGAACGCAGGGTGAAGCTTTCTTT.

A single count supports this clone. This chain uses TRBV11-3 with TRBJ2-2, with D possibly matching TRBD2 (7 bases). V lost 4 bases to trimming and J lost 0 bases, with 12 bases between them. There are 16 residues in the CDR3. Germline values: CDR1 SGHNT, CDR2 YENEEA. CDR3 in DNA: TGTGCCAGCAGCTCCCGGGGGGCCGCGAACACCGGGGAGCTGTTTTTT. Amino acid sequence: CASSSRGAANTGELFF.

The chain combines TRBV7-2 with TRBJ2-5; D might be TRBD2 (6 bases). The CDR3 covers 13 residues. Per germline, CDR1 SGHTA and CDR2 FQGNSA. Trimming removed 2 bases from V and 5 bases from J, with 9 bases in between. The CDR3 spells CASSLPSGETQYF. CDR3 nucleotide sequence: TGTGCCAGCAGCTTACCGAGCGGGGAGACCCAGTACTTC. The variable domain in full, completed from reference TRBV7-2 and TRBJ2-5, reads GAGVSQSPSNKVTEKGKDVELRCDPISGHTALYWYRQSLGQGLEFLIYFQGNSAPDKSGLPSDRFSAERTGGSVSTLTIQRTQQEDSAVYLCASSLPSGETQYFGPGTRLLVL.

The chain has TRBV6-6 and TRBJ2-7, with 12 bases that match TRBD2. The trim removed 5 bases at V and 6 bases at J, leaving 5 bases unmatched. In germline, CDR1 is MNHNY, CDR2 SVGAGI (reference sequence). The CDR3 runs 14 residues. The CDR3, as DNA: TGTGCCAGCAGTCCTAGCGGGGGGGCACCCGAGCAGTACTTC. It encodes CASSPSGGAPEQYF.

The V call is TRBV4-2, the J call TRBJ2-5; 15 bases map to TRBD2. V shed 4 bases, J shed 5 bases, and the junction held 17 bases outside the gene matches. The CDR3 has 20 amino acids. The germline CDR1 and CDR2 sequences are LGHNA and YNFKEQ. CDR3 DNA sequence: TGTGCCAGCAGCCTCTTCAGAGCGGGACTAGCGGGGGGTGGCCAGGAGACCCAGTACTTC. Its protein product is CASSLFRAGLAGGGQETQYF.

The chain carries TRBV13 and TRBJ2-7; 12 nucleotides line up with TRBD1. This CDR3 is built from 13 residues. J was trimmed by 6 bases and V by 8 bases; bases with no gene match: 5. Germline CDR1 PRHDT, CDR2 FYEKMQ (reference sequence). The CDR3 region is CASGTGQGAEQYF. The DNA for the CDR3 is TGTGCCAGCGGAACGGGACAGGGGGCCGAGCAGTACTTC.

This clone occurred a few times. The rearrangement joins TRBV25-1 to TRBJ1-1, with a tentative D call TRBD1 (5 bases). Germline CDR1 reads MGHDK; CDR2 reads SYGVNS. This CDR3 is built from 14 residues. The V end lost 4 bases, the J end lost 5 bases, and 14 bases lay between the germline ends. Here the CDR3 reads CASSAEGSFTEAFF. The CDR3 coding sequence is TGTGCCAGCAGTGCGGAGGGGAGTTTTACTGAAGCTTTCTTT.

The CDR3 DNA follows: TGTGCCAGCAGCCCTACGGGGGGGGGCTACGAGCAGTACTTC. Its protein product is CASSPTGGGYEQYF. The gene calls are TRBV7-2 and TRBJ2-7; 8 positions agree with TRBD2. From germline, CDR1 is SGHTA and CDR2 FQGNSA. The V and J ends lost 5 bases and 3 bases, in that order; junction bases with no gene match: 6. The CDR3 runs 14 residues.

J is TRBJ1-1 and V is TRBV6-1; 7 bases fit TRBD1. Germline V gives CDR1 MNHNS, CDR2 SASEGT. CDR3 length: 19 residues. J was trimmed by 0 bases and V by 2 bases; bases with no gene match: 15. The CDR3 region is CASSEIIMGKDRLNTEAFF. DNA for the CDR3: TGTGCCAGCAGTGAAATTATTATGGGTAAGGACAGGTTGAACACTGAAGCTTTCTTT.

The chain links TRBV25-1 to TRBJ2-3; maybe TRBD2 (5 bases). CDR1 is MGHDK, CDR2 SYGVNS, per germline. The CDR3 has 18 amino acids. Trimming took 2 bases from V and 0 from J, leaving 18 bases between them. The CDR3 sequence is CASSEALTSGYSTDTQYF. CDR3 nucleotide sequence: TGTGCCAGCAGTGAAGCCCTCACCAGCGGCTACAGCACAGATACGCAGTATTTT.

The V gene is TRBV4-3, the J gene TRBJ2-1; 10 nucleotides align to TRBD2. V dropped 5 bases and J dropped 6; count of bases not matched to a gene: 7. Germline loops: CDR1 LGHNA, CDR2 YSLEER. CDR3 length: 15 residues. For the CDR3, the DNA is TGCGCCAGCAGCGATCTAGCGGGGGCCTTCAATGAGCAGTTCTTC. Amino acid sequence: CASSDLAGAFNEQFF.

The CDR3 DNA is TGTGCCAGTAGTATAGGGGGTGATGGGGCCAATCAGCCCCAGCATTTT. Encoded protein: CASSIGGDGANQPQHF. This sequence joins TRBV19 and TRBJ1-5; D may be TRBD1 (5 bases). CDR1 is LNHDA and CDR2 is SQIVND in the germline V gene (reference sequence). The CDR3 covers 16 residues. Trimming cost V 1 base and J 3 bases, with 13 bases left between them.

This sequence joins TRBV12-1 and TRBJ2-7; TRBD2 is taken as the D call from the table, unchecked against the DNA. TRBV12-1 has pseudogene status. The CDR3 consists of 12 residues. The CDR3 bases are TGTGCCAGCAGACTCGGGACCTACGAGCAGTACTTC. Encoded protein: CASRLGTYEQYF.

The CDR3 here is CASSSTGEPYEQYF. In nucleotides, the CDR3 is TGTGCCAGCAGCTCGACAGGGGAACCCTACGAGCAGTACTTC. This sequence joins TRBV13 and TRBJ2-7, with 8 nucleotides matching TRBD1. The germline V gene has CDR1 PRHDT and CDR2 FYEKMQ (reference sequence). CDR3 length: 14 residues. V gave up 4 bases and J gave up 2 bases; unmatched junction bases: 4.

The J gene is TRBJ2-5, the V gene TRBV4-1; TRBD2 might be the D (6 bases). The V and J ends lost 0 bases and 11 bases respectively, with 16 bases between them. CDR1 and CDR2 (germline): MGHRA, YSYEKL. The CDR3 runs 14 residues. DNA of the CDR3: TGCGCCAGCAGCCAAGAAATAGCGGCTATGGAGCAGTACTTC. Amino acid sequence: CASSQEIAAMEQYF.

The chain is built from TRBV7-9 and TRBJ2-7, with D perhaps TRBD1 (9 bases). Germline V gives CDR1 SEHNR, CDR2 FQNEAQ (reference sequence). The CDR3 sequence is 17 residues long. V was shortened by 4 bases and J by 2 bases, with 21 bases between the two germline ends. CDR3: CASSSSGGDRVPYEQYF. In DNA form, the CDR3 reads TGTGCCAGCAGCTCCTCCGGGGGGGACAGGGTCCCCTACGAGCAGTACTTC.

This chain connects TRBV13 to TRBJ1-3; unclear D gene. Germline V gene lookup returns CDR1 PRHDT and CDR2 FYEKMQ (reference sequence). The CDR3 totals 15 residues. Trimming pared 0 bases from V and 0 bases from J, leaving 6 bases between. This CDR3 reads CASSLGGLSGNTIYF. The CDR3 bases are TGTGCCAGCAGCTTAGGGGGCCTCTCTGGAAACACCATATATTTT.

This clone was detected once. This rearrangement joins TRBV21-1 to TRBJ1-3; TRBD1 is the table's D call, not checked against the DNA. TRBV21-1 is a listed pseudogene. This CDR3 is 16 amino acids long. The CDR3 coding sequence is TGTGCCAGCAGCAGAGACAGGGGTACCTTTGGAAACACCATATATTTT. Its protein is CASSRDRGTFGNTIYF.

The chain carries TRBV9 and TRBJ2-5; 7 bases map to TRBD2. Germline CDR1 SGDLS, CDR2 YYNGEE. V dropped 3 bases and J dropped 4; count of bases not matched to a gene: 6. This CDR3 spans 14 amino acids. The CDR3 DNA follows: TGTGCCAGCAGCGGGGAGACTAGCAGAGAGACCCAGTACTTC. Residues: CASSGETSRETQYF.